This T cell receptor (beta chain) derives from a study of T cells in Graves' hyperthyroidism and ophthalmopathy. General study results and limits: Blood also held most thyroid clonotypes expanded beyond 0.001.

Germline CDR1 is DFQATT and CDR2 is SNEGSKA (reference sequence). The CDR3 totals 12 residues. Trimming shortened V by 4 bases and J by 4 bases, and 10 bases separated the two germline ends. TCR beta CDR3 regions were amplified from RNA transcripts. TCR CDR3 underwent first-round RT-PCR with the HTBI primer set. TCRdb used MiXCR to reprocess the multiplex PCR reads, holding one entry per CDR3 protein. The table has fewer than 250,000 distinct CDR3 sequences, roughly 17% seen once. This clonotype was counted ten times or more. The antigen remains unidentified. This TCR came from a woman younger than 30 with Graves' ophthalmopathy. The sample comprised blood. The chain couples TRBV20-1 to TRBJ1-1, with D tentatively TRBD1 (5 bases). The chain's CDR3 is CSATRGSTEAFF. The DNA of the CDR3 is TGCAGTGCTACGCGGGGGAGCACTGAAGCTTTCTTT.